This T cell receptor (beta chain) is drawn from a study of blood T cell repertoires in COVID-19. The CDR3 is 15 residues long. Trimming stripped 0 bases from V and 0 bases from J, with 10 bases between. Germline assignment: CDR1 SGHNT and CDR2 YYREEE (reference sequence). The assay was immunoSEQ multiplex PCR, and TCRdb's table has in-frame clones only and misses some. This sample has about 52,000 clones, with about 90% found just once. Sequencing used peripheral blood. The chain uses TRBV5-4 and TRBJ2-7, with D maybe TRBD1 (5 bases). This receptor was identified in an elderly man with active or convalescent COVID-19. CDR3 in DNA: TGTGCCAGCAGCTTGGTGACAGTGAGCTCCTACGAGCAGTACTTC. Its translation: CASSLVTVSSYEQYF.